Reported below is one T cell receptor (beta chain). V gave up 0 bases and J gave up 9 bases, with 13 bases separating them. The length of the CDR3 is 14 residues. Germline assignment: CDR1 SGHRS and CDR2 YFSETQ. With 60 Vbeta and 13 Jbeta primers, the PCR was carried out. Assay used: immunoSEQ multiplex PCR; TCRdb lists only in-frame clones, some missing. This repertoire includes under 50,000 clones. This sample was taken from a study of cytomegalovirus exposure and HLA in healthy donors. Sequenced sample: PBMCs. This chain uses TRBV5-1 with TRBJ2-1; D is uncertain. The origin of this receptor is a male donor in good health and CMV-seronegative. The CDR3 loop reads CASSLEAAMREQFF. In nucleotides, the CDR3 is TGCGCCAGCAGCTTGGAGGCGGCTATGCGTGAGCAGTTCTTC.